Sequencing of this T cell receptor beta chain was carried out in a study of CD8 T cells in Susac syndrome. Random hexamers primed reverse transcription of roughly 0.45 to 1 ug RNA. Multiplex PCR with immunoSEQ amplified the TCR beta CDR3 across 54 Vbeta and 13 Jbeta. TCRdb independently ran MiXCR on the immunoSEQ multiplex PCR reads; one entry per CDR3 protein. The data show about 130,000 distinct CDR3 sequences, about 95% seen once. The CDR3 contains 15 residues. Germline V gives CDR1 LNHDA, CDR2 SQIVND (reference sequence). Losses at the gene ends were 5 bases for V and 6 bases for J; bases not matched to a gene: 11. Bulk CD8+ and CD4+ cells came from magnetic negative isolation; CD8+ TEMRA by FACS.

The chain employs TRBV19 and TRBJ2-7; 9 bases line up with TRBD2. Sequenced material: CD4+ T cells from PBMCs. This TCR derives from a human donor in good health. The CDR3 here is CASSSLAGSGVEQYF. CDR3 coding DNA: TGTGCCAGTAGTTCCCTAGCGGGATCGGGTGTCGAGCAGTACTTC.